This T cell receptor (beta chain) was captured in a study of blood T cells in healthy people across ages. The V segment lost 0 bases and the J segment 5 bases; nucleotides outside the gene matches: 12. Germline assignment: CDR1 DFQATT and CDR2 SNEGSKA (reference sequence). The length of the CDR3 is 17 residues. Alongside a J-beta primer mix, a sample-barcoded 5' primer served in a second PCR lasting roughly 6 to 11 cycles. TCRdb processed the 5' RACE reads anew with MiXCR; each CDR3 protein has one entry. The repertoire holds approximately 670,000 distinct CDR3 sequences, about 43% seen once, with around 30% in the top ten.

The source is a man aged 80 or over in good health. Sequencing was performed on blood. The gene calls are TRBV20-1 and TRBJ1-5; 8 bases agree with TRBD1. CDR3 residues: CSARDLPGTGYDQPQHF. The CDR3 DNA sequence: TGCAGTGCTAGAGATCTTCCCGGGACAGGCTACGATCAGCCCCAGCATTTT.